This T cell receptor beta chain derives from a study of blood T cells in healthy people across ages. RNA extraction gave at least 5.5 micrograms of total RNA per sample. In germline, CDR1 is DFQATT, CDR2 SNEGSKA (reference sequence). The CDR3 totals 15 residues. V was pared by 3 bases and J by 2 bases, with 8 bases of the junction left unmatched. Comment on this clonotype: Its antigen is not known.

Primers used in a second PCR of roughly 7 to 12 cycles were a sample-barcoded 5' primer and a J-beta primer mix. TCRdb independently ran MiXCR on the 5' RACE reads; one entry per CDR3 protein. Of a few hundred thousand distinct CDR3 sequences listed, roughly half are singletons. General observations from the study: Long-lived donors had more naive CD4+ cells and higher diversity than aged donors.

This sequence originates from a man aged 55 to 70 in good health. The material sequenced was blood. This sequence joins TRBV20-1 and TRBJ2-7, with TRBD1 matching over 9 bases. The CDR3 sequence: CSASYRTGVPYEQYF. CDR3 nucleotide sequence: TGCAGTGCTAGTTACCGGACAGGGGTCCCCTACGAGCAGTACTTC.